The 7 T cell receptor beta chains reported below all come from one sample, sequenced in a study of technical replicates of blood from a few donors. TCRdb keeps only in-frame clones here, not all; method: immunoSEQ multiplex PCR. The profile shows tens of thousands of clones, around nine tenths of them singletons. Sample: T cells isolated from PBMCs. The receptors shown here come from a human donor in good health.

The chain carries TRBV11-2 and TRBJ2-7; TRBD2 aligns across 7 bases. The length of the CDR3 is 12 residues. The germline gives CDR1 SGHAT, CDR2 FQNNGV. With V trimmed by 3 bases and J by 5 bases, 1 base remained unmatched. CDR3: CASSFGLDEQYF. CDR3 DNA sequence: TGTGCCAGCAGCTTTGGACTAGACGAGCAGTACTTC.

This chain links TRBV7-2 with TRBJ2-1; D unclear. Per the germline V gene, CDR1 is SGHTA and CDR2 is FQGNSA. This CDR3 spans 15 amino acids. V lost 6 bases and J 2 bases, leaving 14 bases between the germline ends. The CDR3 DNA is TGTGCCAGCAGGCTCAACATACTAACCTACAATGAGCAGTTCTTC. Translated: CASRLNILTYNEQFF.

CDR3 coding DNA: TGTGCCAGCAGTTCGGGACAGGGGGCTTACTCCTACGAGCAGTACTTC. As protein: CASSSGQGAYSYEQYF. The chain links TRBV5-8 to TRBJ2-7; 12 bases align to TRBD1. CDR1 is SGHTS and CDR2 is YDEGEE in the germline V gene. Trimming cost V 5 bases and J 0 bases; bases outside gene matches: 6. The CDR3 runs 16 residues.

The chain combines TRBV5-5 with TRBJ1-5, with 8 bases fitting TRBD1. The CDR3 is 15 amino acids. In germline, CDR1 is SGHKS, CDR2 YYEKEE (reference sequence). V was pared by 2 bases and J by 7 bases, with 8 bases of the junction left unmatched. CDR3 nucleotides: TGTGCCAGCAGCTTATCGGGACAGGTTGTACAGCCCCAGCATTTT. Protein: CASSLSGQVVQPQHF. The full variable domain, its missing parts supplied by reference TRBV5-5 and TRBJ1-5, is DAGVTQSPTHLIKTRGQQVTLRCSPISGHKSVSWYQQVLGQGPQFIFQYYEKEERGRGNFPDRFSARQFPNYSSELNVNALLLGDSALYLCASSLSGQVVQPQHFGDGTRLSIL.

The chain employs TRBV6-5 and TRBJ2-7, with 8 bases fitting TRBD1. After removal of 5 bases from V and 4 bases from J, the junction contained 4 bases not matched to a gene. CDR3 length equals 13 residues. Germline assignment: CDR1 MNHEY and CDR2 SVGAGI. CDR3 coding DNA: TGTGCCAGCAGTGGGACAGGACCGTACGAGCAGTACTTC. Protein product: CASSGTGPYEQYF.

The genes are TRBV19 and TRBJ2-3; TRBD2 is a possible D gene (6 bases). The CDR3 is made up of 12 amino acids. In germline, CDR1 is LNHDA, CDR2 SQIVND (reference sequence). V gave up 8 bases and J gave up 6 bases, with 12 bases separating them. CDR3 residues: CASGRGRDTQYF. The CDR3 DNA reads as TGTGCCAGTGGACGGGGGAGGGATACGCAGTATTTT.

J is TRBJ2-1 and V is TRBV11-3; 7 positions match TRBD2. CDR1 and CDR2 from the germline V gene are SGHNT and YENEEA. The J segment lost 6 bases and the V segment lost 3 bases, leaving 5 bases of the junction unmatched. This CDR3 contains 14 residues. The chain's CDR3 is CASSFTGGGNEQFF. The CDR3 DNA reads TGTGCCAGCAGCTTTACGGGAGGAGGCAATGAGCAGTTCTTC.